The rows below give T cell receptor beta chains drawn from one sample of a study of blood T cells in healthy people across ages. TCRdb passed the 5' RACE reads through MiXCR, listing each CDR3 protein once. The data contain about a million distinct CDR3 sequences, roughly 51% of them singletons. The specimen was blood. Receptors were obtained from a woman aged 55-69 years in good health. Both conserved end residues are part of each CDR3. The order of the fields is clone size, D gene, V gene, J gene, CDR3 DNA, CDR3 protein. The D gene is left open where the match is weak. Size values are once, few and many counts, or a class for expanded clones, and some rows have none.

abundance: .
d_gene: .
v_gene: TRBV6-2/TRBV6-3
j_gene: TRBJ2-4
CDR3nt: TGTGCCAGCAGTTACTTGGACAGATACAAGCAGTACTTC
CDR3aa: CASSYLDRYKQYF

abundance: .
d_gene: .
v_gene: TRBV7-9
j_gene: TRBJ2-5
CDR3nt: TGTGCCGGCTCAACTGGGGAGACCCAGTACTTC
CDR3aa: CAGSTGETQYF

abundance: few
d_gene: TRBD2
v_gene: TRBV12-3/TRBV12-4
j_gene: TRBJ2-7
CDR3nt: TGTGCCAGCAGCAGACTAGCAGGGAGCTCCTACGAGCAGTACTTC
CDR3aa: CASSRLAGSSYEQYF

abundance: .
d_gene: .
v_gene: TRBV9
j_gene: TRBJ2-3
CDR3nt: TGTGCCAGCAGCTCTCTCCAACCGGAAGCGCAGTCTTTT
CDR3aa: CASSSLQPEAQSF

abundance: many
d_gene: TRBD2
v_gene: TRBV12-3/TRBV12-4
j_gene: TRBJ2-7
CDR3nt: TGTGCCAGCAGTGCGGGAGGTCCCTACGAGCAGTACTTC
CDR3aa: CASSAGGPYEQYF

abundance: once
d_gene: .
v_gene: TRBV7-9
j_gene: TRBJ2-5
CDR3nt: TGTGCCAGCAGCTTAGGGGAACACTGGGAGACCCAGTACTTC
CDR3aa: CASSLGEHWETQYF

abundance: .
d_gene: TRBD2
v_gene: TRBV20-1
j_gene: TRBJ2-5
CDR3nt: TGCAGTGCTACCGGACTAGCGGGAGGGCCGAAACAAGAGACCCAGTACTTC
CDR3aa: CSATGLAGGPKQETQYF

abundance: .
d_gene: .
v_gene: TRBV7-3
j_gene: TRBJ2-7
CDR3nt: TGTGCCAGCAGCTTACGCCCAGGGTGGGAGCAGTACTTC
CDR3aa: CASSLRPGWEQYF

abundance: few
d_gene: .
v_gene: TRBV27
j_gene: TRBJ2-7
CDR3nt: TGTGCCAGCAGCCAACTGCGGGACAGTCGATCCTACGAGCAGTACTTC
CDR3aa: CASSQLRDSRSYEQYF

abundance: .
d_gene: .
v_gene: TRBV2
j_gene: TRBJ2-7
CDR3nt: TGTGCCAGCAGGAGCAACTACGAGCAGTACTTC
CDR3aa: CASRSNYEQYF

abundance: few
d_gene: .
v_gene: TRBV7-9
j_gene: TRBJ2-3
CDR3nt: TGTGCCAGCAGCGAGGGAAACGGCGCAGATACGCAGTATTTT
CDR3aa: CASSEGNGADTQYF

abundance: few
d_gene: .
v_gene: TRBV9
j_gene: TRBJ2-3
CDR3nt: TGTGCCAGCAGCGACGCAGCCGATACGCAGTATTTT
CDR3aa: CASSDAADTQYF

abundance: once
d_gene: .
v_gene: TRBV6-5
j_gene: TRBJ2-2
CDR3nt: TGTGCCAGCAGTTACGAGAGTCTTTACACCGGGGAGCTGTTTTTT
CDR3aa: CASSYESLYTGELFF

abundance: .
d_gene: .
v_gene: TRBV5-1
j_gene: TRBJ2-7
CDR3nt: TGCGCCAGCAGCTTGGCCCTGGGGTTGGACGAGCAGTACTTC
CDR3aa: CASSLALGLDEQYF

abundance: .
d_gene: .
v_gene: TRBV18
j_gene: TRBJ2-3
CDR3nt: TGTGCCAGCTCACCACGCGAGGGCACAGATACGCAGTATTTT
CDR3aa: CASSPREGTDTQYF

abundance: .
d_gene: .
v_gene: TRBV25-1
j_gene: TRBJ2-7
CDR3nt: TGTGCCAGCGGGGGGTTTTTCTACGAGCAGTACTTC
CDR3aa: CASGGFFYEQYF